The 3 T cell receptor beta chains below were found in one sample sequenced in a study of OX40 agonist ivuxolimab in advanced cancers. The protocol was immunoSEQ multiplex PCR, while the TCRdb copy is restricted to in-frame clones and leaves out a portion. The sample lists 83,000 or so clones, about 86% occurring once. The sequencing used CD4+ or CD8+ T cells sorted from blood, collected in a trial of the OX40 agonist ivuxolimab. Receptors were obtained from an adult with an advanced solid tumor such as melanoma, head and neck, liver or kidney cancer.

The chain is built from TRBV7-2 and TRBJ1-1; TRBD1 matches at 9 bases. The CDR3 has 13 residues. Germline V lookup: CDR1 SGHTA, CDR2 FQGNSA. The J segment lost 7 bases and the V segment lost 5 bases, leaving 5 bases of the junction unmatched. In nucleotides, the CDR3 is TGTGCCAGCAGCGTACAGGGGGCTAGTGAAGCTTTCTTT. It specifies CASSVQGASEAFF.

This chain uses TRBV5-4 with TRBJ1-6, with TRBD1 matching over 8 bases. The CDR3 length is 17 residues. Losses at the gene ends were 4 bases for V and 6 bases for J; bases not matched to a gene: 12. The germline gives CDR1 SGHNT, CDR2 YYREEE (reference sequence). For the CDR3, the DNA is TGTGCCAGCAGCCAGTTGACAGGGGCACGGAGTAATTCACCCCTCCACTTT. This sequence encodes CASSQLTGARSNSPLHF.

The chain carries TRBV12-5 and TRBJ2-7; D possibly uses TRBD1 or TRBD2 (6 bases each). This CDR3 is 16 amino acids long. V was trimmed by 4 bases and J by 1 base, leaving 17 bases between them. Germline V gives CDR1 LGHNT, CDR2 FRNRAP. CDR3: CASGSPMGGSSYEQYF. CDR3 bases: TGTGCTAGTGGTTCCCCAATGGGGGGCAGTTCCTACGAGCAGTACTTC. The whole variable domain, filled in from reference TRBV12-5 and TRBJ2-7, reads DARVTQTPRHKVTEMGQEVTMRCQPILGHNTVFWYRQTMMQGLELLAYFRNRAPLDDSGMPKDRFSAEMPDATLATLKIQPSEPRDSAVYFCASGSPMGGSSYEQYFGPGTRLTVT.